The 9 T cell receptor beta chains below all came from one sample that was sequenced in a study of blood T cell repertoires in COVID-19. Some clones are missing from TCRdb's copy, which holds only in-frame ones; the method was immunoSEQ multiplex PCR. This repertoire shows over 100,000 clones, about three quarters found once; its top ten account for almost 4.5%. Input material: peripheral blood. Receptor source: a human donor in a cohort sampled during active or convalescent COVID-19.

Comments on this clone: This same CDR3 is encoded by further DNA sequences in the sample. CDR3 region: CASSITGVNTEAFF. The CDR3, as DNA: TGTGCCAGTAGTATAACAGGGGTAAACACTGAAGCTTTCTTT. The genes are TRBV19 and TRBJ1-1; TRBD1 matches 7 bases. The trim removed 2 bases at V and 2 bases at J, leaving 2 bases unmatched. The germline gives CDR1 LNHDA, CDR2 SQIVND (reference sequence). The CDR3 consists of 14 residues. Combining the CDR3 with reference TRBV19 and TRBJ1-1 gives the whole variable domain DGGITQSPKYLFRKEGQNVTLSCEQNLNHDAMYWYRQDPGQGLRLIYYSQIVNDFQKGDIAEGYSVSREKKESFPLTVTSAQKNPTAFYLCASSITGVNTEAFFGQGTRLTVV.

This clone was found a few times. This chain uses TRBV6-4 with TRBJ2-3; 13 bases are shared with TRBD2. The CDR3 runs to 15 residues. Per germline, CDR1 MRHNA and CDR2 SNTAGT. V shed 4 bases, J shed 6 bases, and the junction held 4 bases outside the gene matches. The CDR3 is CASSAGLAGADTQYF. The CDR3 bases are TGTGCCAGCAGTGCTGGACTAGCGGGGGCCGATACGCAGTATTTT.

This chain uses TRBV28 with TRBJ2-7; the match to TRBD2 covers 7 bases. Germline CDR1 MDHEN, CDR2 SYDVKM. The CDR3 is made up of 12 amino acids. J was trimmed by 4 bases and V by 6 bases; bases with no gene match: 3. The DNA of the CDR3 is TGTGCCAGCAGACTAGCGCAGTACGAGCAGTACTTC. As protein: CASRLAQYEQYF.

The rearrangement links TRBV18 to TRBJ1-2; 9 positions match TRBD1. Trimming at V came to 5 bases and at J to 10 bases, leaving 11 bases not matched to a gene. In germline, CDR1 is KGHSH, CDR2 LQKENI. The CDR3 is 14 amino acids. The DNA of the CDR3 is TGTGCCAGCTCAGCGGGACAGGGACTTTCGGACTACACCTTC. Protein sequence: CASSAGQGLSDYTF.

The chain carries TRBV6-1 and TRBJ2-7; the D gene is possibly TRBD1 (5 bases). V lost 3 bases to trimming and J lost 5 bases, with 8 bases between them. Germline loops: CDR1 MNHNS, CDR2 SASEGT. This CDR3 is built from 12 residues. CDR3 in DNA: TGTGCCAGCAGTGACAGGGTCCACGAGCAGTACTTC. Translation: CASSDRVHEQYF.

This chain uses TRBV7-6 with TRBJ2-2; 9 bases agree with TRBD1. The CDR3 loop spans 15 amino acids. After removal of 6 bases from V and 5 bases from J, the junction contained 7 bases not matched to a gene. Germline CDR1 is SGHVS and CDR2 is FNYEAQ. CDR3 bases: TGTGCCAGCAGTACGGGGACAGGGTGGACCGGGGAGCTGTTTTTT. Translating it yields CASSTGTGWTGELFF.

The CDR3 spells CASSGQGTRGWSYEQYF. CDR3 coding DNA: TGCGCCAGCAGCGGACAGGGGACCAGGGGGTGGTCCTACGAGCAGTACTTC. The V call is TRBV5-1, the J call TRBJ2-7; TRBD1 aligns across 9 bases. The CDR3 is made up of 17 amino acids. Germline V gene lookup returns CDR1 SGHRS and CDR2 YFSETQ. J gave up 1 base and V 4 bases, and 12 bases lay outside the gene matches.

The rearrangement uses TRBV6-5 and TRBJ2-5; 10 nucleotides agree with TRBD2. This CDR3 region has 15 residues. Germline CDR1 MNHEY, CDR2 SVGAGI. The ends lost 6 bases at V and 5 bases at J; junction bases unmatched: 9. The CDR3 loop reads CASRPGSGGPETQYF. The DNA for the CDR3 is TGTGCCAGCAGGCCAGGTAGCGGGGGGCCTGAGACCCAGTACTTC.

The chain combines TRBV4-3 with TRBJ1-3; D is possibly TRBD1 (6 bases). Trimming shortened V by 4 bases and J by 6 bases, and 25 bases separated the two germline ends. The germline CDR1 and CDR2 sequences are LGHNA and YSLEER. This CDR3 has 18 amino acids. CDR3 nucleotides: TGCGCCAGCAGCCGAAGGACAGATGTTGGGGACGGAGTAAACACCATATATTTT. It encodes CASSRRTDVGDGVNTIYF.